The 15 T cell receptor beta chains in this list originate from one sample, sequenced in a study of beta chain features in type 1 diabetes. Of the isolated RNA, all was reverse transcribed, and so the sequenced material was expressed TCRB transcripts. Sequenced by immunoSEQ multiplex PCR; TCRdb stores in-frame clones only, minus some. This table has some 500,000 clones, around 10% appearing once. Sequencing used naive CD4+ T cells from blood. Receptor source: a woman aged 18-30 years in good health.

There are a few counts of this clone. The V and J genes are TRBV9 and TRBJ1-2; TRBD1 is a possible D gene (5 bases). V lost 5 bases to trimming and J lost 8 bases, with 19 bases between them. There are 14 residues in the CDR3. CDR1 and CDR2 (germline): SGDLS, YYNGEE. The CDR3 DNA reads as TGTGCCAGCAGTATATCCTCAAAAGGGGACGGCTACACCTTC. This translates into CASSISSKGDGYTF.

This chain uses TRBV4-1 with TRBJ2-1, with D possibly being TRBD2 (6 bases). CDR3 size: 15 residues. The germline gives CDR1 MGHRA, CDR2 YSYEKL. Trimming cost V 3 bases and J 4 bases, with 13 bases left between them. The DNA of the CDR3 is TGCGCCAGCAGCCAGGCAGGGCGGGAATACAATGAGCAGTTCTTC. Its protein is CASSQAGREYNEQFF.

This clone has more than one count but fewer than ten. The chain is built from TRBV7-8 and TRBJ2-2, with TRBD1 matching over 8 bases. CDR1 and CDR2 from the germline V gene are SGHVS and FQNEAQ. The CDR3 runs 15 residues. With V trimmed by 2 bases and J by 5 bases, 4 bases remained unmatched. CDR3 nucleotide sequence: TGTGCCAGCAGCTTACGGACAGGGAGAACCGGGGAGCTGTTTTTT. Its protein product is CASSLRTGRTGELFF.

V gene TRBV7-3 combines with J gene TRBJ2-1; unclear D gene. The CDR3 length is 14 residues. Deletions cut 2 bases from V and 3 bases from J, with 8 bases between. The germline V gene has CDR1 SGHTA and CDR2 FQGTGA. In nucleotides, the CDR3 is TGTGCCAGCAGCTTATTGGCAAGCTACAATGAGCAGTTCTTC. This sequence encodes CASSLLASYNEQFF.

This clone was counted a few times. This chain uses TRBV7-3 with TRBJ2-3; no definite D call. Trimming removed 2 bases at V and 6 bases at J, with 12 bases between. Germline CDR1 is SGHTA and CDR2 is FQGTGA. The CDR3 contains 14 residues. The CDR3 loop reads CASSLGSWVDTQYF. The CDR3, as DNA: TGTGCCAGCAGCTTAGGGTCGTGGGTTGATACGCAGTATTTT.

This clone turned up a few times. The gene calls are TRBV7-9 and TRBJ2-5, with 7 bases that match TRBD1. The CDR3 extends over 14 amino acids. Germline CDR1 and CDR2: SEHNR and FQNEAQ (reference sequence). Trimming removed 3 bases from V and 4 bases from J; junction bases left unmatched: 5. The CDR3 sequence: CASSFRTGPETQYF. CDR3 nucleotide sequence: TGTGCCAGCAGCTTCCGGACAGGCCCAGAGACCCAGTACTTC.

The V and J genes are TRBV29-1 and TRBJ1-2, with D maybe TRBD1 (5 bases). CDR1 SQVTM and CDR2 ANQGSEA come from the germline V gene. CDR3 length: 14 residues. The V end was cut by 7 bases, the J end by 4 bases, with 19 bases between. The DNA of the CDR3 is TGCAGCGGGGAGCGCAGGGATCCCTCCTATGGCTACACCTTC. It is translated as CSGERRDPSYGYTF.

The sample holds a few counts of this clone. This chain links TRBV7-2 with TRBJ2-5; 8 bases align to TRBD2. The ends lost 1 base at V and 3 bases at J; junction bases unmatched: 1. This CDR3 has 14 residues. The germline gives CDR1 SGHTA, CDR2 FQGNSA. The CDR3 loop is CASSLGAGEETQYF. CDR3 bases: TGTGCCAGCAGCTTAGGAGCGGGGGAAGAGACCCAGTACTTC.

This clone has just a few counts. The V gene is TRBV7-9, the J gene TRBJ1-1, with unresolved D. This CDR3 region has 13 residues. Trimming pared 2 bases from V and 4 bases from J, leaving 8 bases between. Germline V gene data show CDR1 as SEHNR and CDR2 as FQNEAQ (reference sequence). CDR3 protein: CASSLWLGTEAFF. In DNA, the CDR3 is TGTGCCAGCAGCTTATGGCTGGGCACTGAAGCTTTCTTT.

Only a few counts were recorded for this clone. The V call is TRBV4-1, the J call TRBJ1-1; the match to TRBD1 covers 9 bases. The CDR3 runs to 19 residues. Germline-derived CDR1 and CDR2 are MGHRA and YSYEKL. V lost 1 base, J lost 5 bases, and 17 bases stayed unmatched. CDR3 nucleotide sequence: TGCGCCAGCAGCCAAGTGGGGTCAAACAGGGGGCGCTCGAAAACTGAAGCTTTCTTT. This encodes CASSQVGSNRGRSKTEAFF.

The sample holds a few counts of this clone. The chain combines TRBV5-1 with TRBJ2-1; 7 bases map to TRBD2. This CDR3 contains 14 residues. V lost 0 bases and J lost 7; bases outside the gene matches: 4. Germline V gene data show CDR1 as SGHRS and CDR2 as YFSETQ. The CDR3 here is CASSLVTSKNEQFF. CDR3 coding DNA: TGCGCCAGCAGCTTGGTGACTAGCAAAAATGAGCAGTTCTTC.

A few counts support this clone. The J gene is TRBJ1-2, the V gene TRBV4-3; 7 nucleotides agree with TRBD1. The length of the CDR3 is 15 residues. Trimming took 3 bases from V and 0 from J; bases not matched to a gene: 4. Germline V gene sequence: CDR1 LGHNA, CDR2 YSLEER. The CDR3 sequence: CASSHRDSTNYGYTF. In DNA form, the CDR3 reads TGCGCCAGCAGCCACAGGGACAGTACTAACTATGGCTACACCTTC.

The chain combines TRBV9 with TRBJ2-4; tentatively, D is TRBD1 (5 bases). Germline values: CDR1 SGDLS, CDR2 YYNGEE. Between the trimmed V and J ends, which lost 4 bases and 8 bases, there was a span of 22 bases. This CDR3 region has 16 residues. The CDR3 coding sequence is TGTGCCAGCAGCCCCTACCAGAAGGGGTTAACGGACATTCAGTACTTC. Protein sequence: CASSPYQKGLTDIQYF.

The chain employs TRBV2 and TRBJ2-7; TRBD2 matches at 11 bases. The CDR3 is 15 amino acids. Looked up from germline, CDR1 is SNHLY and CDR2 is FYNNEI. V gave up 6 bases and J gave up 6 bases; unmatched junction bases: 10. DNA of the CDR3: TGTGCCAGCAGCACCCTAGCGGGAGGTATCGGCGAGCAGTACTTC. Its protein is CASSTLAGGIGEQYF.

This clone has more than one count but fewer than ten. The V gene is TRBV4-2, the J gene TRBJ2-1; 8 bases agree with TRBD2. Germline V gene lookup returns CDR1 LGHNA and CDR2 YNFKEQ. The V segment lost 5 bases and the J segment 4 bases; nucleotides outside the gene matches: 7. The CDR3 loop spans 15 amino acids. The CDR3 region is CASSRESSGYNEQFF. CDR3 nucleotides: TGTGCCAGCAGCAGAGAGTCTAGCGGGTACAATGAGCAGTTCTTC.